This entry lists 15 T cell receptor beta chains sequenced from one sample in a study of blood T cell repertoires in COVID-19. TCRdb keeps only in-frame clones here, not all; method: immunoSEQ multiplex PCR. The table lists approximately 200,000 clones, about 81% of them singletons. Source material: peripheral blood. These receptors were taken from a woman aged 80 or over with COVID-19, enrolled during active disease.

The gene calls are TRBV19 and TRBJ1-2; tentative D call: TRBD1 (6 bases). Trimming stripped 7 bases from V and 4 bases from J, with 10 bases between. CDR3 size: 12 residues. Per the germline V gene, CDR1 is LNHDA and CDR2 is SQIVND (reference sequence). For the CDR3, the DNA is TGTGCCAGTAAAACAGGGTCCTATGGCTACACCTTC. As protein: CASKTGSYGYTF.

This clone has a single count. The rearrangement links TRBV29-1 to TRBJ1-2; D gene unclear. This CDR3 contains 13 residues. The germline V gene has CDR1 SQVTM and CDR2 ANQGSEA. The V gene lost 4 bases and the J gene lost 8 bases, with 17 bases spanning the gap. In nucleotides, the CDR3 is TGCAGCGTTGTGGGCAGGACGCTAGCGGGCTACACCTTC. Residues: CSVVGRTLAGYTF.

The DNA of the CDR3 is TGTGCCAGCAGCTTGGGCGGTGAAAAACTGTTTTTT. Protein sequence: CASSLGGEKLFF. The chain couples TRBV5-6 to TRBJ1-4, with no clear D. The CDR3 sequence is 12 residues long. Deletions cut 0 bases from V and 7 bases from J, with 4 bases between. Germline V gene sequence: CDR1 SGHDT, CDR2 YYEEEE.

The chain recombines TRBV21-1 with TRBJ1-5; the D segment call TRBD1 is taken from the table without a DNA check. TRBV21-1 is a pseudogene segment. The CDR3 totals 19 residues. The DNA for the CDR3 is TGTGCCAGCAGGGGGGCAGAGACAGCCTTTTTGCATAGCAATCAGCCCCAGCATTTT. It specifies CASRGAETAFLHSNQPQHF.

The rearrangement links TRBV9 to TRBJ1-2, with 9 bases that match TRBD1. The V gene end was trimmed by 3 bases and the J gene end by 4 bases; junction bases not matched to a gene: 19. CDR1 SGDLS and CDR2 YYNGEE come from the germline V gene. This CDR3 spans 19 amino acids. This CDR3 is CASSGTRGGQGTPTYGYTF. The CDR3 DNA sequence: TGTGCCAGCAGCGGGACTAGGGGGGGACAGGGAACTCCTACCTATGGCTACACCTTC.

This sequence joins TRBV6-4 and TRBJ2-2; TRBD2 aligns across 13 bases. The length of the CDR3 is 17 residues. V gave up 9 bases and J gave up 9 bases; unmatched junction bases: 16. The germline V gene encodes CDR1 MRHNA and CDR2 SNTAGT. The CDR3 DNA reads TGTGCCAGGCCGACCCCCAAACTAGCGGGGGGGCCTAGGGAGCTGTTTTTT. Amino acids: CARPTPKLAGGPRELFF.

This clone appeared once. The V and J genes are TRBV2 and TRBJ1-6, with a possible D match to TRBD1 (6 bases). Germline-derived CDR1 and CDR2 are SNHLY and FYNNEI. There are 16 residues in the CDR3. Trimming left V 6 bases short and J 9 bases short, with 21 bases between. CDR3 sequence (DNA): TGTGCCAGCAGCGAAAGGGGGGGGGCAGGGACTTCACCCCTCCACTTT. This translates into CASSERGGAGTSPLHF.

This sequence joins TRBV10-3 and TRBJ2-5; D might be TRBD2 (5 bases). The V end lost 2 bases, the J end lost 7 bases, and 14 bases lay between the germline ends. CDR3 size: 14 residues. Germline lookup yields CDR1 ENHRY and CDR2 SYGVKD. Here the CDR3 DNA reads TGTGCCATCAGTGAGCCCGAAGGAGCGGTGACCCAGTACTTC. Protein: CAISEPEGAVTQYF.

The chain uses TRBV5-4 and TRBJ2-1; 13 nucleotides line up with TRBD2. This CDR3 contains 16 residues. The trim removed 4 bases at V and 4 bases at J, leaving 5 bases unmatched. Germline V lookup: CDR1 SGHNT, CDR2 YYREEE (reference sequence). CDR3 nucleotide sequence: TGTGCCAGCAGCAAAGGACTAGCGGGAGCATACAATGAGCAGTTCTTC. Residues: CASSKGLAGAYNEQFF.

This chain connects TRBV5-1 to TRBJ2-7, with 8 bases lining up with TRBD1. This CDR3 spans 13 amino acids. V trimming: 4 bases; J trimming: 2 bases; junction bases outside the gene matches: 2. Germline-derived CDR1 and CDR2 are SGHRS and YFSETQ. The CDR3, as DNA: TGCGCCAGCAGCCAGGGACAGGCCTACGAGCAGTACTTC. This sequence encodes CASSQGQAYEQYF.

The CDR3 DNA is TGTGCCAGCAGCCGCGGACAGGGGATAGACGAGACCCAGTACTTC. Translating gives CASSRGQGIDETQYF. The rearrangement joins TRBV11-1 to TRBJ2-5; 9 bases align to TRBD1. The CDR3 has 15 amino acids. Trimming at V came to 5 bases and at J to 5 bases, leaving 9 bases not matched to a gene. Germline lookup yields CDR1 SGHAT and CDR2 FQDESV (reference sequence).

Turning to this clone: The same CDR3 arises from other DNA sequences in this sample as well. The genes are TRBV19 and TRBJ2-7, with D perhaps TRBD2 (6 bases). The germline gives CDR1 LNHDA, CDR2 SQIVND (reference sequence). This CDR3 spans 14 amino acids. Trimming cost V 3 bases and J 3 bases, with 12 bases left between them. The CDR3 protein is CASSMGLAYYEQYF. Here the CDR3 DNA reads TGTGCCAGTAGTATGGGCCTAGCGTACTACGAGCAGTACTTC. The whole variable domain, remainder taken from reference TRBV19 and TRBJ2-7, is DGGITQSPKYLFRKEGQNVTLSCEQNLNHDAMYWYRQDPGQGLRLIYYSQIVNDFQKGDIAEGYSVSREKKESFPLTVTSAQKNPTAFYLCASSMGLAYYEQYFGPGTRLTVT.

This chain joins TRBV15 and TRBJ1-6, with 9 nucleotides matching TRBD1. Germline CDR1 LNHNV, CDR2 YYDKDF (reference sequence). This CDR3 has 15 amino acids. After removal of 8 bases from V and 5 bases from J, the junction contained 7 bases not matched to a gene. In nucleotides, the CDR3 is TGTGCCACCGGTAGGGACAGGGAGGATAATTCACCCCTCCACTTT. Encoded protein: CATGRDREDNSPLHF.

The CDR3 loop reads CASSLVAGGGEKLFF. DNA of the CDR3: TGTGCCAGCAGCTTAGTTGCAGGGGGCGGTGAAAAACTGTTTTTT. V usage is TRBV7-9 and J usage is TRBJ1-4, with 8 bases lining up with TRBD1. This CDR3 comprises 15 residues. Trimming took 1 base from V and 7 from J; bases not matched to a gene: 5. The germline V gene has CDR1 SEHNR and CDR2 FQNEAQ (reference sequence). The variable domain in full, completed from reference TRBV7-9 and TRBJ1-4, reads DTGVSQNPRHKITKRGQNVTFRCDPISEHNRLYWYRQTLGQGPEFLTYFQNEAQLEKSRLLSDRFSAERPKGSFSTLEIQRTEQGDSAMYLCASSLVAGGGEKLFFGSGTQLSVL.

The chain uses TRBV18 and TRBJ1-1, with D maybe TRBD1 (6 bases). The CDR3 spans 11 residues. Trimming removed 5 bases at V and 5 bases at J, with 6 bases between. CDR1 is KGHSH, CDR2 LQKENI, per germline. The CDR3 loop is CASSDRTEAFF. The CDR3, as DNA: TGTGCCAGCTCAGACAGGACTGAAGCTTTCTTT.